The present T cell receptor beta chain was sequenced within a study of blood T cell repertoires in COVID-19. Some clones are missing from TCRdb's copy, which holds only in-frame ones; the method was immunoSEQ multiplex PCR. This sample yields about 35,000 clones, of which approximately 78% are seen a single time; 35% to 50% belongs to the top ten. The CDR3 has 13 residues. Between the trimmed V and J ends, which lost 4 bases and 7 bases, there was a span of 11 bases. The germline V gene has CDR1 SEHNR and CDR2 FQNEAQ (reference sequence). This sequence was found in a human donor in a cohort sampled during active or convalescent COVID-19. The donor label of this sample is uncertain. The sample consisted of peripheral blood. The V call is TRBV7-9, the J call TRBJ2-1; unclear D gene. In DNA form, the CDR3 reads TGTGCCAGCAGCTGGGCTCCTCAGAATGAGCAGTTCTTC. It encodes CASSWAPQNEQFF. The full variable domain, in which reference TRBV7-9 and TRBJ2-1 provide the parts outside the CDR3, is DTGVSQNPRHKITKRGQNVTFRCDPISEHNRLYWYRQTLGQGPEFLTYFQNEAQLEKSRLLSDRFSAERPKGSFSTLEIQRTEQGDSAMYLCASSWAPQNEQFFGPGTRLTVL.